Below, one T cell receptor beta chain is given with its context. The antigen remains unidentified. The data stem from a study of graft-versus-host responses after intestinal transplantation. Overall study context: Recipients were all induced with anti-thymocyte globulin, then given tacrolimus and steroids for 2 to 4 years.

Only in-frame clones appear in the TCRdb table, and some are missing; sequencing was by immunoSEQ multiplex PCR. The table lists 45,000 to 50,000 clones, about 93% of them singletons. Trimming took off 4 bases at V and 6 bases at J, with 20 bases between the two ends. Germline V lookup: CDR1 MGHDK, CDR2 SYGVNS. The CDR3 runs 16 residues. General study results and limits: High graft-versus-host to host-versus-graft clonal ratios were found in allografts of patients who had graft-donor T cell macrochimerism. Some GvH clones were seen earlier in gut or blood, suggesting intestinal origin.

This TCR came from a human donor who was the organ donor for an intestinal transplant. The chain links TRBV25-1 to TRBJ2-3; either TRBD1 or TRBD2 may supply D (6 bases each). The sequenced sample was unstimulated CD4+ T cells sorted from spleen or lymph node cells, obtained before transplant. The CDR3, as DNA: TGTGCCAGCAGTGGTCCGGCGGAGGGGGGCTACGATACGCAGTATTTT. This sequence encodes CASSGPAEGGYDTQYF.